Each of the 18 T cell receptor beta chains below was sequenced from the same sample in a study of tumor-infiltrating lymphocytes in primary liver carcinoma. Researchers generated TCR beta cDNA from 500 ng of total RNA, relying on a constant-region primer. ARM-PCR, slightly modified, supplied the TCR beta libraries through three nested multiplex PCR rounds. Investigators reported that the first two PCR rounds, at around 10 cycles each, used TRBV1-TRBV30 forward primers with a C-beta reverse primer. TCRdb re-called the multiplex PCR reads through MiXCR, storing one row per CDR3 protein. This table holds about 30,000 distinct CDR3 sequences, approximately 76% found once. Co-extracting RNA and DNA was done with about 17-31 mg of unsorted bulk tissue as input. Sequencing input: liver tumor tissue from sampling region 3. Subset indicated: tumor region T3, left-lateral pole. All receptors derive from a woman aged 25-40 years with primary liver carcinoma and hepatitis B virus infection.

With respect to this clonotype: A much larger clone differs from this one at a single base, so this may be a read error. The J gene is TRBJ2-3, the V gene TRBV11-2; weak D call: TRBD2 (5 bases). CDR1 and CDR2 from the germline V gene are SGHAT and FQNNGV. The CDR3 totals 17 residues. The DNA of the CDR3 is TGTACCAGCAGCTTAGTAATGGGGAGAAGGAGCACAGATACGCAGTATTTT. Protein product: CTSSLVMGRRSTDTQYF.

The chain links TRBV4-3 to TRBJ2-1, with TRBD2 identical over 7 bases. The CDR3 length is 16 residues. The trim removed 8 bases at V and 2 bases at J, leaving 12 bases unmatched. From germline, CDR1 is LGHNA and CDR2 YSLEER. CDR3: CASGQDWDYAYNEQFF. In nucleotides, the CDR3 is TGCGCCAGCGGGCAAGATTGGGACTATGCCTACAATGAGCAGTTCTTC.

About this clonotype: One junction end disagrees with the germline gene, perhaps due to a read error. This chain joins TRBV5-5 and TRBJ1-6; D remains ambiguous. The CDR3 sequence is 14 residues long. Looked up from germline, CDR1 is SGHKS and CDR2 is YYEKEE (reference sequence). The CDR3 reads CASSLDVSNSSLNF. CDR3 bases: TGTGCTAGCAGCTTGGACGTCAGTAATTCATCCCTCAACTTT.

The chain has TRBV11-2 and TRBJ2-1; possible D gene TRBD1, 6 bases. V lost 2 bases and J 8 bases, leaving 19 bases between the germline ends. The length of the CDR3 is 16 residues. CDR1 and CDR2 from the germline V gene are SGHAT and FQNNGV. CDR3 protein: CASSLYLTDGGDEQFF. The CDR3 DNA sequence: TGTGCCAGCAGCTTATATTTGACGGATGGGGGCGATGAGCAGTTCTTC. Full variable domain (rest looked up from reference TRBV11-2 and TRBJ2-1): EAGVAQSPRYKIIEKRQSVAFWCNPISGHATLYWYQQILGQGPKLLIQFQNNGVVDDSQLPKDRFSAERLKGVDSTLKIQPAKLEDSAVYLCASSLYLTDGGDEQFFGPGTRLTVL.

Concerning this clonotype itself: This CDR3 is missing its conserved last phenylalanine or tryptophan, likely due to a read error. This chain uses TRBV11-2 with TRBJ2-7; a possible D gene is TRBD2 (7 bases). Looked up from germline, CDR1 is SGHAT and CDR2 is FQNNGV. The CDR3 spans 14 residues. The CDR3 nucleotides are TGTGCCAGCAACTTAGTGGGGGGGCTTGGGGAGCAGTACCTC. Amino acid sequence: CASNLVGGLGEQYL.

As concerns this clonotype: A much larger clone is a single base away; this may be a read error. The chain combines TRBV29-1 with TRBJ2-5; 7 bases map to TRBD1. V dropped 1 base and J dropped 5; count of bases not matched to a gene: 10. Germline CDR1 and CDR2: SQVTM and ANQGSEA. The CDR3 covers 15 residues. The CDR3 here is CSVEGPTGPIETQYF. The DNA for the CDR3 is TGCAGCGTTGAAGGCCCGACAGGGCCCATTGAGACCCAGTACTTC.

A word on this clonotype: One junction end disagrees with the germline gene, perhaps due to a read error. V is TRBV5-4 and J is TRBJ2-3; D possibly corresponds to TRBD1 (5 bases). CDR3 length: 17 residues. Germline V gene lookup returns CDR1 SGHNT and CDR2 YYREEE (reference sequence). The CDR3 here is CASSVDGHPPLTDAQFF. Written as DNA, the CDR3 is TGTGCCAGCAGCGTAGACGGACACCCTCCACTCACAGATGCGCAGTTTTTT.

Details on this clonotype: The junction shows a germline mismatch at one end, possibly a read error. The chain uses TRBV11-2 and TRBJ2-5, with D perhaps TRBD1 or TRBD2 (5 bases each). Germline V CDR1 and CDR2: SGHAT, FQNNGV. The CDR3 spans 17 residues. As DNA, the CDR3 is TGTGTCAGCAGCTTAGGCCCCCCGGGACGGGGATGGGAGACCCAGTACTTC. It encodes CVSSLGPPGRGWETQYF. The variable domain in full, completed from reference TRBV11-2 and TRBJ2-5, reads EAGVAQSPRYKIIEKRQSVAFWCNPISGHATLYWYQQILGQGPKLLIQFQNNGVVDDSQLPKDRFSAERLKGVDSTLKIQPAKLEDSAVYLCVSSLGPPGRGWETQYFGPGTRLLVL.

The chain is built from TRBV6-5 and TRBJ1-1; no clear D. This CDR3 has 13 amino acids. CDR1 is MNHEY and CDR2 is SVGAGI in the germline V gene. V lost 2 bases and J 1 base, leaving 5 bases between the germline ends. CDR3 region: CASSYEPNTEAFF. CDR3 nucleotide sequence: TGTGCCAGCAGTTACGAACCGAACACTGAAGCTTTCTTT.

The chain uses TRBV29-1 and TRBJ2-3, with 11 bases aligning to TRBD2. With 5 bases clipped from V and 6 bases from J, the junction kept 13 bases outside the gene matches. CDR3 length equals 16 residues. Looked up from germline, CDR1 is SQVTM and CDR2 is ANQGSEA. The DNA of the CDR3 is TGCAGCGTTACACTAGCGGGAGCCTATTCCCGTGATACGCAGTATTTT. Amino acid sequence: CSVTLAGAYSRDTQYF.

Comments on this clonotype: One end of the junction does not line up with germline, which may come from a read error. The V and J genes are TRBV28 and TRBJ2-3; the D gene is possibly TRBD2 (5 bases). The CDR3 is 11 amino acids. The V gene's germline CDR1 is MDHEN and CDR2 SYDVKM. The chain's CDR3 is CGSGWADTHYF. CDR3 in DNA: TGTGGCAGCGGCTGGGCAGATACGCACTATTTT.

On this clonotype itself: One end of the junction varies from germline; a read error may be responsible. This chain connects TRBV7-9 to TRBJ2-2; D may be TRBD2 (5 bases). Germline V lookup: CDR1 SEHNR, CDR2 FQNEAQ (reference sequence). The CDR3 length is 14 residues. The CDR3 nucleotides are TGTGTCAGCAGCTTAGCAGCGGCCCCCGGGGAGCTGCTTTTT. This gives the protein CVSSLAAAPGELLF.

Details on this clonotype: One end of the junction is discordant with germline, which a read error may explain. The chain employs TRBV5-1 and TRBJ1-2; the D is unclear. Germline V gene lookup returns CDR1 SGHRS and CDR2 YFSETQ. CDR3 length equals 15 residues. This CDR3 is CASSQEGNGNYGYTF. The CDR3 DNA follows: TGCGCTAGCAGCCAAGAAGGCAACGGAAACTATGGCTACACCTTC.

The count of this clonotype is one. The rearrangement uses TRBV5-5 and TRBJ2-4; maybe TRBD2 (7 bases). This CDR3 contains 16 residues. The germline CDR1 and CDR2 sequences are SGHKS and YYEKEE (reference sequence). The germline V and J ends were trimmed by 8 bases and 10 bases, with 28 bases remaining between them. The CDR3 DNA is TGTGCCAGTAGCCCCGGGGCCGGGGGGCCCAAAGATATTCAGTACTTC. It encodes CASSPGAGGPKDIQYF. Looking up the rest from reference TRBV5-5 and TRBJ2-4 gives the full variable domain: DAGVTQSPTHLIKTRGQQVTLRCSPISGHKSVSWYQQVLGQGPQFIFQYYEKEERGRGNFPDRFSARQFPNYSSELNVNALLLGDSALYLCASSPGAGGPKDIQYFGAGTRLSVL.

The chain uses TRBV29-1 and TRBJ1-1; D gene unclear. CDR1 and CDR2 from the germline V gene are SQVTM and ANQGSEA. The CDR3 is 14 amino acids. The ends were cut back, 0 bases at V and 5 bases at J, with 13 bases in the middle. The CDR3 protein is CSVEESGGRTEAFF. The CDR3 region has the DNA TGCAGCGTTGAAGAATCGGGTGGAAGAACTGAAGCTTTCTTT.

This clonotype was found many times. The V and J genes are TRBV29-1 and TRBJ1-2, with D perhaps TRBD1 (5 bases). Trimming took 4 bases from V and 7 from J, leaving 19 bases between them. This CDR3 spans 14 amino acids. Per the germline V gene, CDR1 is SQVTM and CDR2 is ANQGSEA. In nucleotides, the CDR3 is TGCAGCGTTGCCCATGGGACGGGCGCTCGTGGCTACACCTTC. Translation: CSVAHGTGARGYTF.

A word on this clonotype: The junction departs from germline at one end; a sequencing error may be responsible. The chain employs TRBV7-3 and TRBJ2-1, with D possibly TRBD2 on 6 matching bases. This CDR3 is 17 amino acids long. Germline-derived CDR1 and CDR2 are SGHTA and FQGTGA. In DNA, the CDR3 is TGTGCCAGCAGCTTAGGTTTGGTAGCGGAAGGGTTCAATGAACAGTTCTTC. Translation: CASSLGLVAEGFNEQFF.

In regard to this clonotype: This may stem from a read error, because a much larger clone lies one nucleotide away. The chain uses TRBV11-2 and TRBJ2-3; no reliable D call. This CDR3 spans 13 amino acids. Germline V gene data show CDR1 as SGHAT and CDR2 as FQNNGV. The CDR3 coding sequence is TGTACCAGCAGCTTAGATCCTGGAGATACACAGTATTTT. The encoded protein is CTSSLDPGDTQYF.